The next 9 T cell receptor beta chains were all read from a single sample in a study of T cells after posttransplantation cyclophosphamide. Using immunoSEQ multiplex PCR, the repertoire was profiled, and TCRdb retains in-frame clones only, with some absent. The repertoire holds approximately 52,000 clones, with 70% to 90% as singletons. Sequenced: PBMCs. These receptor sequences come from a man under 40 with a blood cancer, CMV-positive, and with a related stem cell donor.

The chain is built from TRBV5-1 and TRBJ2-1, with 9 bases aligning to TRBD1. Trimming cost V 4 bases and J 0 bases; bases outside gene matches: 2. This CDR3 spans 15 amino acids. The germline V gene encodes CDR1 SGHRS and CDR2 YFSETQ. The CDR3 coding sequence is TGCGCCAGCAGCCCGACAGGGGGCTCCTACAATGAGCAGTTCTTC. It specifies CASSPTGGSYNEQFF.

This clone was observed a single time. The chain carries TRBV11-1 and TRBJ2-1; the match to TRBD2 covers 8 bases. Losses at the gene ends were 0 bases for V and 0 bases for J; bases not matched to a gene: 10. Germline CDR1 and CDR2: SGHAT and FQDESV (reference sequence). The CDR3 totals 19 residues. CDR3 amino acids: CASSLAPSGSLSSYNEQFF. DNA for the CDR3: TGTGCCAGCAGCTTAGCCCCTAGCGGGTCCCTTAGCTCCTACAATGAGCAGTTCTTC.

The CDR3 reads CASSLRLAGGQETQYF. The CDR3 bases are TGCGCCAGCAGCTTACGGCTAGCGGGAGGGCAAGAGACCCAGTACTTC. This rearrangement joins TRBV5-1 to TRBJ2-5; TRBD2 matches at 12 bases. V was pared by 2 bases and J by 2 bases, with 4 bases of the junction left unmatched. This CDR3 region has 16 residues. Germline V gene data show CDR1 as SGHRS and CDR2 as YFSETQ.

This clone was seen a handful of times. The genes are TRBV7-6 and TRBJ2-1; 11 bases fit TRBD2. V lost 5 bases, J lost 2 bases, and 5 bases stayed unmatched. CDR1 is SGHVS, CDR2 FNYEAQ, per germline. This CDR3 has 16 residues. Here the CDR3 DNA reads TGTGCCAGCAGCCTTACTAGCGGGGGAACCTACAATGAGCAGTTCTTC. This codes for CASSLTSGGTYNEQFF.

The chain has TRBV28 and TRBJ1-1; D unresolved. The CDR3 has 14 amino acids. Germline V gene lookup returns CDR1 MDHEN and CDR2 SYDVKM. Deletions cut 2 bases from V and 1 base from J, with 8 bases between. The CDR3 here is CASSLEGGNTEAFF. In nucleotides, the CDR3 is TGTGCCAGCAGTTTAGAGGGTGGGAACACTGAAGCTTTCTTT.

The chain has TRBV30 and TRBJ2-3, with 12 bases lining up with TRBD2. There are 16 residues in the CDR3. Germline V gene data show CDR1 as GTSNPN and CDR2 as SVGIG (reference sequence). Unmatched junction bases numbered 4, after V lost 3 bases and J lost 0 bases. The CDR3 sequence: CAWRTSGSTSTDTQYF. DNA of the CDR3: TGTGCCTGGAGGACTAGCGGGAGCACTAGCACAGATACGCAGTATTTT.

Here the CDR3 DNA reads TGTGCCACCAGCACCGGACTCAGTGGACAGGTCGACCGAAAAACCACTGAAGCTTTCTTT. Protein sequence: CATSTGLSGQVDRKTTEAFF. J is TRBJ1-1 and V is TRBV15, with 7 bases fitting TRBD1. Germline lookup yields CDR1 LNHNV and CDR2 YYDKDF (reference sequence). The CDR3 sequence is 20 residues long. Germline trimming cut 4 bases from V and 4 bases from J; bases unmatched to any gene: 24.

The chain employs TRBV19 and TRBJ1-2; D call uncertain. Trimming took off 4 bases at V and 2 bases at J, with 14 bases between the two ends. Per germline, CDR1 LNHDA and CDR2 SQIVND (reference sequence). The CDR3 length is 15 residues. CDR3 coding DNA: TGTGCCAGTAGTAGGGTTGAGTTGACAAACTATGGCTACACCTTC. It encodes CASSRVELTNYGYTF.

V is TRBV18 and J is TRBJ2-3, with D maybe TRBD1 (6 bases). Trimming removed 4 bases at V and 7 bases at J, with 15 bases between. Germline CDR1 KGHSH, CDR2 LQKENI. There are 14 residues in the CDR3. The CDR3, as DNA: TGTGCCAGCTCACTCCAACCGGGACATCATACGCAGTATTTT. Translating it yields CASSLQPGHHTQYF.